These 2 T cell receptor beta chains originate from one sample sequenced in a study of cytomegalovirus exposure and HLA in healthy donors. The PCR used 60 Vbeta and 13 Jbeta primers. Assay used: immunoSEQ multiplex PCR; TCRdb lists only in-frame clones, some missing. The sample lists roughly 100,000 clones, 75% to 85% occurring once. The sequencing input was PBMCs. The receptors were sampled from a man younger than 45 in good health and CMV-seronegative.

The chain uses TRBV11-3 and TRBJ2-5; D possibly corresponds to TRBD2 (6 bases). Germline V gene sequence: CDR1 SGHNT, CDR2 YENEEA. The V gene lost 5 bases and the J gene lost 1 base, with 8 bases spanning the gap. The CDR3 totals 13 residues. The CDR3 DNA sequence: TGTGCCAGCAGCCGGACTATCCAAGAGACCCAGTACTTC. Its protein product is CASSRTIQETQYF.

This chain uses TRBV27 with TRBJ1-1; weak D call: TRBD1 (6 bases). Per germline, CDR1 MNHEY and CDR2 SMNVEV (reference sequence). The CDR3 contains 16 residues. V gave up 3 bases and J gave up 1 base, with 15 bases separating them. CDR3 region: CASSFGSGGANTEAFF. DNA for the CDR3: TGTGCCAGCAGTTTCGGGTCTGGGGGGGCGAACACTGAAGCTTTCTTT.